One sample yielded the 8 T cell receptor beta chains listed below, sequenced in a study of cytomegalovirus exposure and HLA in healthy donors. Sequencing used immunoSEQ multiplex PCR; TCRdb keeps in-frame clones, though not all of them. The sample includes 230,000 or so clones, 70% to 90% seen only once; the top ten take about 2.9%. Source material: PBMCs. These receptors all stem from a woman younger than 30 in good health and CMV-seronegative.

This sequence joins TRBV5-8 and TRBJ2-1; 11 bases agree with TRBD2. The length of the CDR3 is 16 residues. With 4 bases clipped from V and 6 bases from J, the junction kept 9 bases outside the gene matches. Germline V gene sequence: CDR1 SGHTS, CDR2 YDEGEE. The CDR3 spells CASSLPWLAGGNEQFF. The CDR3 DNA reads TGTGCCAGCAGCCTCCCTTGGCTAGCGGGAGGCAATGAGCAGTTCTTC.

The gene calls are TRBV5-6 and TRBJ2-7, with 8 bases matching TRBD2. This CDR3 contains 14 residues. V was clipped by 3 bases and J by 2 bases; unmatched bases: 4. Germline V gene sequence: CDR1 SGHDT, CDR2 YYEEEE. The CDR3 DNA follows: TGTGCCAGCAGCTATAGCGGGACCCCCTACGAGCAGTACTTC. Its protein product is CASSYSGTPYEQYF.

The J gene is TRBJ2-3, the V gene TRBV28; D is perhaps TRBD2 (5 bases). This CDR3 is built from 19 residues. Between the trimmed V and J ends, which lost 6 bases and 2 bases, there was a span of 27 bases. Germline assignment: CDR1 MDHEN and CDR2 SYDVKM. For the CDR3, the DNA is TGTGCCAGCAGACAACACCCAGTCGGGGAACCCACTTCCACAGATACGCAGTATTTT. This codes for CASRQHPVGEPTSTDTQYF.

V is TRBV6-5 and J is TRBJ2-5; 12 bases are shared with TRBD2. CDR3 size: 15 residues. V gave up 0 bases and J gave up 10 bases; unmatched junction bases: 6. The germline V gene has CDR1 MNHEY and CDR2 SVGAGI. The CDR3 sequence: CASSYSRLAGEGQYF. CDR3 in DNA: TGTGCCAGCAGTTACTCGAGACTAGCGGGAGAGGGCCAGTACTTC.

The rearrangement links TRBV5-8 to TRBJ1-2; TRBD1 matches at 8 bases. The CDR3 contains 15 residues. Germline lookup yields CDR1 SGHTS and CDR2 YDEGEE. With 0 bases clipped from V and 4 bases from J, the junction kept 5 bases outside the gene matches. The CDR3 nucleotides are TGTGCCAGCAGCTTGGCCCTAGACAGGGGCTATGGCTACACCTTC. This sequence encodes CASSLALDRGYGYTF.

CDR3 sequence reads: CASSLSPDYEQYF. CDR3 bases: TGTGCCAGCAGTTTATCTCCAGATTACGAGCAGTACTTC. The rearrangement joins TRBV27 to TRBJ2-7, with unresolved D. Germline lookup yields CDR1 MNHEY and CDR2 SMNVEV (reference sequence). The CDR3 loop spans 13 amino acids. V was clipped by 0 bases and J by 4 bases, with 7 bases between them.

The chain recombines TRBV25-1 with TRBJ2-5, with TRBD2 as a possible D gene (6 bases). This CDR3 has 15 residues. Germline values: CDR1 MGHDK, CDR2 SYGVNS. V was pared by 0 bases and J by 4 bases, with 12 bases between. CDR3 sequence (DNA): TGTGCCAGCAGTGAATACAGGGAGGTGGGAGAGACCCAGTACTTC. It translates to CASSEYREVGETQYF.

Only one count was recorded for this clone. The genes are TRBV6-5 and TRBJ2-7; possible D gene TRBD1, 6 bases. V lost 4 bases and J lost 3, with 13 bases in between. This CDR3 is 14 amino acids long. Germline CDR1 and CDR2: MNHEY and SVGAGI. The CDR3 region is CASSSTGQHYEQYF. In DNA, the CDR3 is TGTGCCAGCAGTTCAACGGGACAACACTACGAGCAGTACTTC.